This T cell receptor (beta chain) was sequenced in a study of Tregs in tolerant kidney transplant recipients. The repertoire was sequenced with immunoSEQ multiplex PCR; TCRdb's copy has only in-frame clones and lacks some. The table lists 50,000 to 55,000 clones, 90% to 95% of them singletons. Related graft donors supplied nonmyeloablative bone marrow transplants, and mixed chimerism was transient. Germline CDR1 reads KGHSH; CDR2 reads LQKENI. V was pared by 3 bases and J by 6 bases, with 1 base of the junction left unmatched. The CDR3 is 12 amino acids. The receptor's source is a human patient who received a combined kidney and bone marrow transplant. Part of the T cells may come from the graft donor. The sequencing used CD8+ T cells from blood (PBMCs), collected 24 months after the transplant. V is TRBV18 and J is TRBJ1-2; TRBD1 agrees at 7 bases. CDR3 in amino acids: CASSPDRDGYTF. The DNA for the CDR3 is TGTGCCAGCTCACCCGACAGGGATGGCTACACCTTC.